The present entry profiles one T cell receptor beta chain with its context. The CDR3 sequence is 16 residues long. Germline CDR1 reads GTSNPN; CDR2 reads SVGIG (reference sequence). The V gene end was trimmed by 0 bases and the J gene end by 0 bases; junction bases not matched to a gene: 5. MiXCR, run by TCRdb on the PCR reads, gives a single entry per CDR3 protein. The sample holds over 300,000 distinct CDR3 sequences, 24% seen once. These data are taken from a study of molecular identifiers for immune sequencing clone quantification. The chain employs TRBV30 and TRBJ1-1; 9 bases line up with TRBD1. This TCR was recovered from a human donor in good health. Some libraries in this study had Jurkat cell RNA spiked in. Sequencing used naive CD8+ T cells from blood, with Jurkat cell RNA spiked in. Specified subset: FACS-sorted CD8+CD4-CCR7+CD45RA+ naive T cells. CDR3 in DNA: TGTGCCTGGAGTGTCGGGACAGGGCGGTTGAACACTGAAGCTTTCTTT. It is translated as CAWSVGTGRLNTEAFF.